Each of the 18 T cell receptor beta chains below was sequenced from the same sample in a study of blood T cell repertoires in COVID-19. Assay used: immunoSEQ multiplex PCR; TCRdb lists only in-frame clones, some missing. The sample contains tens of thousands of clones, around 86% of which appear only once. Sequencing was carried out using peripheral blood. The receptors come from a man in his fifties or sixties with active COVID-19.

This clone was counted a single time. The V call is TRBV5-5, the J call TRBJ2-7, with TRBD1 as a possible D gene (7 bases). Germline loops: CDR1 SGHKS, CDR2 YYEKEE (reference sequence). Deletions cut 3 bases from V and 6 bases from J, with 13 bases between. This CDR3 has 13 residues. CDR3 sequence: CASSSTGEAEQYF. The CDR3 DNA reads TGTGCCAGCAGCTCTACAGGGGAGGCCGAGCAGTACTTC. Drawing the rest from reference TRBV5-5 and TRBJ2-7, the complete variable domain is DAGVTQSPTHLIKTRGQQVTLRCSPISGHKSVSWYQQVLGQGPQFIFQYYEKEERGRGNFPDRFSARQFPNYSSELNVNALLLGDSALYLCASSSTGEAEQYFGPGTRLTVT.

This chain links TRBV18 with TRBJ1-3; 8 bases align to TRBD1. V was clipped by 3 bases and J by 0 bases; unmatched bases: 7. The CDR3 is 17 amino acids. CDR1 and CDR2 from the germline V gene are KGHSH and LQKENI. CDR3 sequence (DNA): TGTGCCAGCTCACCGGATCAGGGGGCCCGCTCTGGAAACACCATATATTTT. Its protein product is CASSPDQGARSGNTIYF.

This clone was observed a single time. CDR3 sequence: CASSYSGGAYNEQFF. The CDR3 bases are TGTGCCAGCAGTTACTCGGGCGGGGCCTACAATGAGCAGTTCTTC. The chain carries TRBV6-5 and TRBJ2-1, with a possible D match to TRBD2 (6 bases). V was trimmed by 0 bases and J by 2 bases, leaving 8 bases between them. Germline CDR1 reads MNHEY; CDR2 reads SVGAGI. The CDR3 totals 15 residues.

The chain is built from TRBV7-6 and TRBJ2-1, with 7 bases fitting TRBD2. This CDR3 comprises 19 residues. Germline assignment: CDR1 SGHVS and CDR2 FNYEAQ. V dropped 1 base and J dropped 0; count of bases not matched to a gene: 12. CDR3 DNA: TGTGCCAGCAGCTTAGGACCGGGAGGTCCCCTAAGCTCCTACAATGAGCAGTTCTTC. Translation: CASSLGPGGPLSSYNEQFF.

This chain connects TRBV6-2 or TRBV6-3 to TRBJ1-5, with unresolved D. There are 14 residues in the CDR3. Trimming cost V 4 bases and J 1 base, with 8 bases left between them. The germline CDR1 and CDR2 sequences are MNHEY and SVGEGT. This CDR3 is CASSSVVSNQPQHF. CDR3 coding DNA: TGTGCCAGCAGTTCCGTAGTAAGCAATCAGCCCCAGCATTTT.

This clone was recorded only once. The genes are TRBV5-8 and TRBJ2-2; D gene uncertain. This CDR3 comprises 14 residues. V was clipped by 0 bases and J by 2 bases, with 5 bases between them. Germline V lookup: CDR1 SGHTS, CDR2 YDEGEE. CDR3 DNA: TGTGCCAGCAGCTTGGTTAGAAACACCGGGGAGCTGTTTTTT. Its translation is CASSLVRNTGELFF.

This clone has only one observation. This chain links TRBV5-6 with TRBJ1-2, with D uncertain. The CDR3 has 13 residues. From germline, CDR1 is SGHDT and CDR2 YYEEEE. Trimming removed 4 bases from V and 4 bases from J, with 11 bases in between. In DNA form, the CDR3 reads TGTGCCAGCAGCCCCGGAGGATCCTATGGCTACACCTTC. Translation: CASSPGGSYGYTF.

The chain carries TRBV4-2 and TRBJ2-2; TRBD2 aligns across 10 bases. V trimming: 1 base; J trimming: 1 base; junction bases outside the gene matches: 6. This CDR3 has 18 residues. CDR1 and CDR2 (germline): LGHNA, YNFKEQ. CDR3: CASSQGWSGRGNTGELFF. In DNA form, the CDR3 reads TGTGCCAGCAGCCAAGGCTGGAGCGGGAGGGGGAACACCGGGGAGCTGTTTTTT.

This clone has just a few counts. The V call is TRBV7-2, the J call TRBJ2-1; TRBD1 is a possible D gene (6 bases). V gave up 1 base and J gave up 8 bases, with 12 bases separating them. The CDR3 is made up of 14 amino acids. Germline V gene lookup returns CDR1 SGHTA and CDR2 FQGNSA. In nucleotides, the CDR3 is TGTGCCAGCAGCTTAGATTGGACAGAGTATGAGCAGTTCTTC. Its protein product is CASSLDWTEYEQFF. Filled out from reference TRBV7-2 and TRBJ2-1, the complete variable domain reads GAGVSQSPSNKVTEKGKDVELRCDPISGHTALYWYRQSLGQGLEFLIYFQGNSAPDKSGLPSDRFSAERTGGSVSTLTIQRTQQEDSAVYLCASSLDWTEYEQFFGPGTRLTVL.

This clone appeared once. This rearrangement joins TRBV30 to TRBJ2-7; perhaps TRBD2 as D (8 bases). V lost 7 bases and J 2 bases, leaving 24 bases between the germline ends. Germline-derived CDR1 and CDR2 are GTSNPN and SVGIG (reference sequence). This CDR3 has 16 amino acids. As DNA, the CDR3 is TGTGCCTCCTCAGGGGGTTCGACTAGCGCGACCTACGAGCAGTACTTC. Protein sequence: CASSGGSTSATYEQYF. The complete variable domain, with remaining parts taken from reference TRBV30 and TRBJ2-7, reads SQTIHQWPATLVQPVGSPLSLECTVEGTSNPNLYWYRQAAGRGLQLLFYSVGIGQISSEVPQNLSASRPQDRQFILSSKKLLLSDSGFYLCASSGGSTSATYEQYFGPGTRLTVT.

This chain uses TRBV5-4 with TRBJ2-1, with 12 bases fitting TRBD2. This CDR3 has 15 amino acids. The germline V gene encodes CDR1 SGHNT and CDR2 YYREEE (reference sequence). V shed 3 bases, J shed 8 bases, and the junction held 6 bases outside the gene matches. CDR3 region: CASSSLAGGIDEQFF. The CDR3 bases are TGTGCCAGCAGCTCCCTAGCGGGAGGGATCGATGAGCAGTTCTTC.

This clone was recorded once. The rearrangement joins TRBV7-2 to TRBJ2-5; 8 bases are a match to TRBD2. CDR1 is SGHTA and CDR2 is FQGNSA in the germline V gene. CDR3 length: 16 residues. The ends lost 6 bases at V and 1 base at J; junction bases unmatched: 10. The CDR3 nucleotides read TGTGCCAGCAGAACCAGTTCGGGAGGGCCCCAAGAGACCCAGTACTTC. Protein sequence: CASRTSSGGPQETQYF.

The J gene is TRBJ2-2, the V gene TRBV6-5; 8 bases are shared with TRBD1. V dropped 6 bases and J dropped 6; count of bases not matched to a gene: 6. This CDR3 spans 14 amino acids. Germline-derived CDR1 and CDR2 are MNHEY and SVGAGI. CDR3 in amino acids: CASSQTGEAGELFF. The DNA of the CDR3 is TGTGCCAGCAGCCAGACAGGGGAGGCCGGGGAGCTGTTTTTT.

The V gene is TRBV9, the J gene TRBJ2-1, with TRBD2 identical over 12 bases. Per the germline V gene, CDR1 is SGDLS and CDR2 is YYNGEE. This CDR3 comprises 15 residues. V lost 4 bases and J lost 7; bases outside the gene matches: 6. CDR3 in DNA: TGTGCCAGCAGCCCTACTAGCGGGAGGTTTAATGAGCAGTTCTTC. Its protein product is CASSPTSGRFNEQFF. Supplemented by reference TRBV9 and TRBJ2-1, the full variable domain reads DSGVTQTPKHLITATGQRVTLRCSPRSGDLSVYWYQQSLDQGLQFLIQYYNGEERAKGNILERFSAQQFPDLHSELNLSSLELGDSALYFCASSPTSGRFNEQFFGPGTRLTVL.

The chain recombines TRBV7-3 with TRBJ2-4, with 8 bases matching TRBD1. The trim removed 5 bases at V and 7 bases at J, leaving 10 bases unmatched. CDR1 SGHTA and CDR2 FQGTGA come from the germline V gene. The CDR3 is 15 residues long. The CDR3 nucleotides are TGTGCCAGCAGCCACAGGGGGGTCCTCGAGAACATTCAGTACTTC. This gives the protein CASSHRGVLENIQYF.

The chain combines TRBV2 with TRBJ2-7; D uncertain. V gave up 6 bases and J gave up 3 bases, with 12 bases separating them. Germline assignment: CDR1 SNHLY and CDR2 FYNNEI. The CDR3 sequence is 13 residues long. In DNA form, the CDR3 reads TGTGCCAGCAGGTTGCAGGTGCTCTACGAGCAGTACTTC. Protein sequence: CASRLQVLYEQYF. Combining the CDR3 with reference TRBV2 and TRBJ2-7 gives the whole variable domain EPEVTQTPSHQVTQMGQEVILRCVPISNHLYFYWYRQILGQKVEFLVSFYNNEISEKSEIFDDQFSVERPDGSNFTLKIRSTKLEDSAMYFCASRLQVLYEQYFGPGTRLTVT.

J is TRBJ2-7 and V is TRBV10-3; 7 bases agree with TRBD2. The germline V gene has CDR1 ENHRY and CDR2 SYGVKD. With V trimmed by 6 bases and J by 3 bases, 11 bases remained unmatched. The CDR3 is 15 amino acids. DNA of the CDR3: TGTGCCATCAGCGGAGGGAGGGGTGGAGGCTACGAGCAGTACTTC. Translating it yields CAISGGRGGGYEQYF.

The chain links TRBV4-2 to TRBJ2-1; possibly TRBD1 for D (6 bases). Germline V gene sequence: CDR1 LGHNA, CDR2 YNFKEQ. The CDR3 totals 15 residues. Trimming took 1 base from V and 5 from J, leaving 12 bases between them. In DNA, the CDR3 is TGTGCCAGCAGCCAAGGACAGGTAGGGGACAATGAGCAGTTCTTC. Protein sequence: CASSQGQVGDNEQFF.